This is a list of T cell receptor beta chains from one sample in a study of T cells after yellow fever vaccination. From the 5' RACE reads, TCRdb called clonotypes with MiXCR, one entry per CDR3 protein. Found here are roughly 150,000 distinct CDR3 sequences, roughly 8% of them singletons; the top ten hold under 0.95%. The sample in question was CD4+ T cells sorted from PBMCs, obtained 5 days after the yellow fever booster vaccination. These receptors originate from a man aged 30 to 45 who received the YFV17D yellow fever vaccine. Both conserved end residues are part of each CDR3. The listing skips clone size in some rows; elsewhere it reads once, few, many or a size class.

len | abundance | j_gene | v_gene | CDR3aa
13 | many | TRBJ2-2 | TRBV18 | CASSVTSPGELFF
14 | many | TRBJ2-4 | TRBV19 | CASSHLAEGNIQYF
15 | many | TRBJ2-7 | TRBV11-2 | CASSLSYDNSYEQYF
15 | - | TRBJ2-1 | TRBV5-1 | CASSYTGTGYNEQFF
14 | many | TRBJ2-7 | TRBV20-1 | CSARDLKGAKEQYF
15 | many | TRBJ2-7 | TRBV14 | CASSLGLAGLYEQYF
13 | many | TRBJ1-2 | TRBV19 | CASRGEGAHGYTF
16 | many | TRBJ2-2 | TRBV6-5 | CASSYSLGRDTGELFF
15 | many | TRBJ1-6 | TRBV7-2 | CASRSDGSYNSPLHF
15 | many | TRBJ2-1 | TRBV9 | CASSVALVGRNEQFF
15 | many | TRBJ2-7 | TRBV19 | CASSSLGSLSHEQYF
15 | - | TRBJ2-1 | TRBV3-1 | CACSQLAGSYNEQFF
13 | many | TRBJ2-3 | TRBV20-1 | CSASRTNTDTQYF
15 | many | TRBJ2-2 | TRBV20-1 | CSARLAGVNTGELFF
18 | many | TRBJ2-1 | TRBV20-1 | CSARDPRGGRSSYNEQFF
14 | many | TRBJ2-3 | TRBV25-1 | CASSQGRGQDTQYF
14 | many | TRBJ2-7 | TRBV7-6 | CASSLNPGAYEQYF
16 | few | TRBJ2-7 | TRBV23-1 | CASSQEAGGEVYEQYF
15 | many | TRBJ1-3 | TRBV7-9 | CASSIRLYSGNTIYF
15 | many | TRBJ2-7 | TRBV28 | CASSFGGLASNEQYF
16 | many | TRBJ2-1 | TRBV5-1 | CASSQSRTGLLNEQFF
13 | many | TRBJ2-2 | TRBV20-1 | CSARKGDTGELFF
17 | many | TRBJ2-1 | TRBV5-1 | CASSYKRKTSTYNEQFF
19 | - | TRBJ2-5 | TRBV12-3/TRBV12-4 | CAICPHHGMRLADQETQYF